The source of this T cell receptor beta chain is a study of T cell responses to AZD1222 COVID-19 vaccine. General study points: Along spike, vaccine-associated CD4 TCRs were found throughout, with dominance at 160-218 and 743-854. Within unmutated variant regions lay the reported targets of nearly half of spike-specific TCRs.

The V and J ends lost 4 bases and 5 bases respectively, with 6 bases between them. Germline assignment: CDR1 LGHDT and CDR2 YNNKEL (reference sequence). The CDR3 covers 13 residues. Clones were sequenced by immunoSEQ multiplex PCR, and TCRdb holds only the in-frame ones, with some missing. The sample consists of about 120,000 clones, more than 75% of them appearing once. On this clone itself: Its antigen is as yet unknown.

Source: peripheral blood, taken on day 0 of AZD1222 vaccination. This sequence joins TRBV3-1 (or the pseudogene TRBV3-2) and TRBJ1-6; no clear D. This clonotype was obtained from an adult in good health. CDR3 in DNA: TGTGCCAGCAGCCCCCGGAATAATTCACCCCTCCACTTT. It yields the protein CASSPRNNSPLHF.